One and the same sample provided the 13 T cell receptor beta chains below, sequenced in a study of control samples from healthy donors and cancer patients. The assay was immunoSEQ multiplex PCR, and TCRdb's table has in-frame clones only and misses some. The sample holds roughly 100,000 clones, around 82% seen once. Specimen: blood. Source of these receptors: a woman aged 45-65 years in good health.

The CDR3 sequence is CASSFYGTSGGANEQFF. CDR3 nucleotide sequence: TGTGCCAGCAGCTTCTACGGGACTAGCGGGGGGGCCAATGAGCAGTTCTTC. The rearrangement uses TRBV13 and TRBJ2-1, with 16 positions matching TRBD2. The V gene's germline CDR1 is PRHDT and CDR2 FYEKMQ (reference sequence). This CDR3 contains 17 residues. The J segment lost 6 bases and the V segment lost 3 bases, leaving 5 bases of the junction unmatched.

CDR3 amino acids: CASSLGGQMEQFF. The DNA of the CDR3 is TGTGCCAGCAGCTTAGGGGGACAAATGGAGCAGTTCTTC. The genes are TRBV11-3 and TRBJ2-1, with D tentatively TRBD1 (6 bases). Per germline, CDR1 SGHNT and CDR2 YENEEA. The V end lost 1 base, the J end lost 10 bases, and 11 bases lay between the germline ends. The CDR3 has 13 amino acids.

Only a few counts were recorded for this clone. The V gene is TRBV2, the J gene TRBJ1-4; D uncertain. Between the trimmed V and J ends, which lost 7 bases and 0 bases, there was a span of 9 bases. Looked up from germline, CDR1 is SNHLY and CDR2 is FYNNEI. CDR3 length: 14 residues. CDR3 protein: CASKVLATNEKLFF. Here the CDR3 DNA reads TGTGCCAGCAAAGTACTCGCAACTAATGAAAAACTGTTTTTT.

The CDR3 region has the DNA TGTGCCAGCAGTCGAGGGACAGGGTTAGTTGGTGGCTATGGCTACACCTTC. Translating it yields CASSRGTGLVGGYGYTF. This rearrangement joins TRBV6-6 to TRBJ1-2, with 9 bases matching TRBD1. Germline loops: CDR1 MNHNY, CDR2 SVGAGI (reference sequence). The V gene end was trimmed by 5 bases and the J gene end by 4 bases; junction bases not matched to a gene: 14. CDR3 size: 17 residues.

The chain recombines TRBV10-3 with TRBJ2-3, with a tentative D call TRBD1 (6 bases). Trimming took off 8 bases at V and 5 bases at J, with 14 bases between the two ends. The CDR3 covers 13 residues. Germline V gene sequence: CDR1 ENHRY, CDR2 SYGVKD. DNA for the CDR3: TGTGCCATCTCCTTAGGGGGATTAGATACGCAGTATTTT. It is translated as CAISLGGLDTQYF.

This chain links TRBV28 with TRBJ1-2; tentatively, D is TRBD1 (6 bases). CDR3 length: 18 residues. The germline V gene encodes CDR1 MDHEN and CDR2 SYDVKM. V was trimmed by 4 bases and J by 0 bases, leaving 21 bases between them. The CDR3 nucleotides read TGTGCCAGCAGTTCGCGCCGACAGGATTACTCAGCTAACTATGGCTACACCTTC. The encoded protein is CASSSRRQDYSANYGYTF.

This chain connects TRBV28 to TRBJ1-2; D is undetermined. V was cut by 2 bases and J by 1 base, with 5 bases left in between. In germline, CDR1 is MDHEN, CDR2 SYDVKM. This CDR3 has 13 amino acids. The CDR3 bases are TGTGCCAGCAGTTTACAGATTAACTATGGCTACACCTTC. Translating it yields CASSLQINYGYTF.

The chain couples TRBV6-5 to TRBJ2-5; D tentatively fits TRBD1 or TRBD2 (5 bases each). With 4 bases removed from V and 5 bases from J, the gap between germline ends came to 14 bases. The CDR3 sequence is 14 residues long. CDR1 is MNHEY and CDR2 is SVGAGI in the germline V gene. CDR3 DNA: TGTGCCAGCAGTTCGAACAGGAGGTGGGAGACCCAGTACTTC. Protein product: CASSSNRRWETQYF.

The DNA for the CDR3 is TGTGCCAGCAGCTCTAGCGGGGGGGCCCGGGGAAACATTCAGTACTTC. This sequence encodes CASSSSGGARGNIQYF. The chain links TRBV7-8 to TRBJ2-4; TRBD2 aligns across 12 bases. V was pared by 4 bases and J by 6 bases, with 7 bases of the junction left unmatched. Germline V gene lookup returns CDR1 SGHVS and CDR2 FQNEAQ. This CDR3 has 16 residues.

The rearrangement links TRBV29-1 to TRBJ2-1, with 9 bases matching TRBD2. The germline gives CDR1 SQVTM, CDR2 ANQGSEA. The junction had 9 bases not matched to a gene; V was cut back by 3 bases and J by 6 bases. The CDR3 covers 15 residues. DNA for the CDR3: TGCAGCGTTGAGGGACTAGCTAGGCGGGGCAATGAGCAGTTCTTC. Its translation is CSVEGLARRGNEQFF.

Comment on this clone: The junction differs from germline at one of its ends, possibly a read error. This chain joins TRBV4-3 and TRBJ2-1; D possibly corresponds to TRBD2 (7 bases). Germline lookup yields CDR1 LGHNA and CDR2 YSLEER. The CDR3 runs 13 residues. The CDR3 nucleotides read TGCGCCAGCAGCCAAGATCTGGGAGGGGGTGGGATCTTC. Residues: CASSQDLGGGGIF.

The chain uses TRBV7-2 and TRBJ2-3; no reliable D call. CDR3 size: 15 residues. Looked up from germline, CDR1 is SGHTA and CDR2 is FQGNSA. V lost 1 base to trimming and J lost 2 bases, with 10 bases between them. The CDR3 DNA reads TGTGCCAGCAGCTTAGAGGCTAGACTCACAGATACGCAGTATTTT. This sequence encodes CASSLEARLTDTQYF. Based on the CDR3 plus reference TRBV7-2 and TRBJ2-3, the full variable domain is GAGVSQSPSNKVTEKGKDVELRCDPISGHTALYWYRQSLGQGLEFLIYFQGNSAPDKSGLPSDRFSAERTGGSVSTLTIQRTQQEDSAVYLCASSLEARLTDTQYFGPGTRLTVL.

The chain carries TRBV7-9 and TRBJ2-3; 8 positions agree with TRBD2. Germline lookup yields CDR1 SEHNR and CDR2 FQNEAQ (reference sequence). This CDR3 comprises 15 residues. The trim removed 5 bases at V and 3 bases at J, leaving 7 bases unmatched. The CDR3 here is CASSAALAATDTQYF. CDR3 bases: TGTGCCAGCAGCGCGGCACTAGCGGCTACAGATACGCAGTATTTT. Combining the CDR3 with reference TRBV7-9 and TRBJ2-3 gives the whole variable domain DTGVSQNPRHKITKRGQNVTFRCDPISEHNRLYWYRQTLGQGPEFLTYFQNEAQLEKSRLLSDRFSAERPKGSFSTLEIQRTEQGDSAMYLCASSAALAATDTQYFGPGTRLTVL.